The TCR beta chain under discussion was sequenced for a study of identical twins. In its sample, this clonotype was seen a few times. TCRdb reprocessed the 5' RACE reads with MiXCR, giving one entry per CDR3 protein. This sample has around 680,000 distinct CDR3 sequences, with 8% to 9% found just once. The CDR3 consists of 13 residues. CDR1 and CDR2 (germline): DFQATT, SNEGSKA (reference sequence). The V end lost 4 bases, the J end lost 0 bases, and 7 bases lay between the germline ends. This sample also belongs to another study, concerning yellow fever vaccine responses in identical twins.

This chain joins TRBV20-1 and TRBJ2-1; no definite D call. This clonotype originated in a woman in her late teens or twenties in good health. Input material: PBMCs. CDR3 region: CSATTDSYNEQFF. In DNA, the CDR3 is TGCAGTGCTACAACGGACTCCTACAATGAGCAGTTCTTC.